This paragraph covers one TCR beta chain sequence. The data derive from a study of CDR3 diversity in severe acne. TCRdb analysed the PCR reads with MiXCR anew, one entry per CDR3 protein. The sample carries 89,000 or so distinct CDR3 sequences, about half recorded once. V trimming: 6 bases; J trimming: 7 bases; junction bases outside the gene matches: 22. CDR1 is DFQATT and CDR2 is SNEGSKA in the germline V gene (reference sequence). CDR3 length equals 18 residues. The sequence derives from a male donor in good health, serving as a control. Sequencing was performed on blood. The gene calls are TRBV20-1 and TRBJ2-7; 12 bases align to TRBD1. CDR3 in amino acids: CSARDRGQGAGGPVEQYF. The CDR3 nucleotides are TGCAGTGCCAGGGACAGGGGGCAAGGAGCGGGAGGGCCTGTTGAGCAGTACTTC.